The TCR beta chain under discussion was sequenced for a study of blood T cell repertoires in COVID-19. TCRdb's copy holds only in-frame clones and misses some; the assay was immunoSEQ multiplex PCR. The table has tens of thousands of clones, about 86% seen once. The V and J ends lost 6 bases and 10 bases, in that order; junction bases with no gene match: 12. The CDR3 is 15 amino acids. The V gene's germline CDR1 is MDHEN and CDR2 SYDVKM. The sequencing input was peripheral blood. The source of this sequence is a man aged 55 to 69 with acute or convalescent COVID-19. This rearrangement joins TRBV28 to TRBJ1-6; TRBD1 aligns across 7 bases. CDR3 sequence reads: CASSIDRARESPLHF. DNA of the CDR3: TGTGCCAGCAGCATAGACAGGGCAAGGGAGTCACCCCTCCACTTT.